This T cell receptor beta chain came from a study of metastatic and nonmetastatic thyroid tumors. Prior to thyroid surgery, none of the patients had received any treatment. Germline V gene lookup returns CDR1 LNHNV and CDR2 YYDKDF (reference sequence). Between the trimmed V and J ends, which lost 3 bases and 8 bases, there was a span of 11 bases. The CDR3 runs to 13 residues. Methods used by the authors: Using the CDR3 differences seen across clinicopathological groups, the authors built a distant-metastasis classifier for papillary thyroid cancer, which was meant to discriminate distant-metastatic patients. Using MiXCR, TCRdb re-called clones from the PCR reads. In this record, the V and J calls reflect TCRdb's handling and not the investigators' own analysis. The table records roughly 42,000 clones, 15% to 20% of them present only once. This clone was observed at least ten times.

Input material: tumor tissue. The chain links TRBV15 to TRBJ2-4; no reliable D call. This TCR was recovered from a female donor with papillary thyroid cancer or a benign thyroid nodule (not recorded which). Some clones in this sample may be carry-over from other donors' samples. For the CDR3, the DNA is TGTGCCACCAGCAGTTCGGTAAGGGACATTCAGTACTTC. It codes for CATSSSVRDIQYF.